This TCR beta chain emerged from a study of shared clonotypes between healthy human individuals. Looked up from germline, CDR1 is GTSNPN and CDR2 is SVGIG (reference sequence). V lost 1 base to trimming and J lost 9 bases, with 13 bases between them. CDR3 length equals 13 residues. Sequencing was performed with immunoSEQ multiplex PCR; in TCRdb, only in-frame clones are kept and a portion is missing. The sample yields over a million clones, more than 95% seen once. The TCR comes from a man aged 25-40 years in good health. The sample comprised naive CD4+ T cells sorted from blood. Described subset: CD45RA+ positively selected. This rearrangement joins TRBV30 to TRBJ2-4, with D maybe TRBD1 (6 bases). CDR3 residues: CAWSGQDSSIQYF. CDR3 coding DNA: TGTGCCTGGAGTGGACAGGATAGTAGCATTCAGTACTTC.